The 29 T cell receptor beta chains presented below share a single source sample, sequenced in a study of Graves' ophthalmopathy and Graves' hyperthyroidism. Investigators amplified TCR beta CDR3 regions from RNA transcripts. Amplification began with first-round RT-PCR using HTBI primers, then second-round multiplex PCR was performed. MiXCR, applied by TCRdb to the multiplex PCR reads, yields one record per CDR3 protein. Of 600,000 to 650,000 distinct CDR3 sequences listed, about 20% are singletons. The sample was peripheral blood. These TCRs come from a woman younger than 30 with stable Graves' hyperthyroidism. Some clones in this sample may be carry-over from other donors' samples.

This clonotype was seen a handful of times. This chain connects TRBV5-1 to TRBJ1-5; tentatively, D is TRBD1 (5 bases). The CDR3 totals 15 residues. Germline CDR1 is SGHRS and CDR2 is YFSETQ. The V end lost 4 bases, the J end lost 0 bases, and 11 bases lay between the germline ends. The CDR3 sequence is CASSRDGNSNQPQHF. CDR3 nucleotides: TGCGCCAGCAGCCGGGACGGTAATAGCAATCAGCCCCAGCATTTT.

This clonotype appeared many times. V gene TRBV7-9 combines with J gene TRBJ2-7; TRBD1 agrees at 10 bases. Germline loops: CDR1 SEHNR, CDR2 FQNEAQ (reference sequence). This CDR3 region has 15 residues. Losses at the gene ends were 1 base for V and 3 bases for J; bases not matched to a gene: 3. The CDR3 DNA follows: TGTGCCAGCAGCTTAGTTGGGACAGGGGTCTACGAGCAGTACTTC. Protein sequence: CASSLVGTGVYEQYF.

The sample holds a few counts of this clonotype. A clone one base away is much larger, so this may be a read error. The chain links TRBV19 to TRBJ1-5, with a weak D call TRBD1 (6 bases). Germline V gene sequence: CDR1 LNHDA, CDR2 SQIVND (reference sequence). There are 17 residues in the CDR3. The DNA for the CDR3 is TGTGCCAGTAGTATGGGGGTCGCGGGGGGCGTAGGCCAGCCCCAGCGTTTT. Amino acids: CASSMGVAGGVGQPQRF.

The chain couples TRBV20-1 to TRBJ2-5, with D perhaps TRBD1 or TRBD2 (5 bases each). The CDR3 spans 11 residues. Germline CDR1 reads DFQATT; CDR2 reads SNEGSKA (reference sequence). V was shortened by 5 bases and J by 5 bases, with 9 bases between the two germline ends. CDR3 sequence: CSAARGETQYF. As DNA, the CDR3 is TGCAGTGCTGCGAGGGGCGAGACCCAGTACTTC.

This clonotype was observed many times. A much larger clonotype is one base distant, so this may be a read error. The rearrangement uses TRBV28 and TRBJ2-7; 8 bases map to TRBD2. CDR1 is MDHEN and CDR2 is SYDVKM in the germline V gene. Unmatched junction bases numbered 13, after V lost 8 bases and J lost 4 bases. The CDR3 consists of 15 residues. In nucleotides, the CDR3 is TGTGCCAGCGGTTCACTAGCGGCCTACCTTTACGAGCAGTACTTC. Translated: CASGSLAAYLYEQYF.

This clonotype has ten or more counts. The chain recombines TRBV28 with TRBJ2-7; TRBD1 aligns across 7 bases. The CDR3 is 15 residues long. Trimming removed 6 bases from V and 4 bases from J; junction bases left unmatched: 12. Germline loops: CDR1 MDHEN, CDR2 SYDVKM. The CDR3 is CASSATGIGLYEQYF. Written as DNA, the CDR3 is TGTGCCAGCAGCGCGACAGGGATCGGCCTTTACGAGCAGTACTTC.

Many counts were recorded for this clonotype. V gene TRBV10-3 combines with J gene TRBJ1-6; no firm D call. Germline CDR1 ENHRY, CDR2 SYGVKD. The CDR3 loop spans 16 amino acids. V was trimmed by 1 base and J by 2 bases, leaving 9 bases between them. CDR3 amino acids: CAISEFVGAYNSPLHF. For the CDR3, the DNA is TGTGCCATCAGTGAGTTTGTGGGAGCCTATAATTCACCCCTCCACTTT.

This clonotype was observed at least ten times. DNA for the CDR3: TGTGCCAGCAGTTTATTTAGCCGGACCCACGAGCAGTACTTC. Its translation: CASSLFSRTHEQYF. This rearrangement joins TRBV27 to TRBJ2-7; D uncertain. This CDR3 is 14 amino acids long. Germline CDR1 and CDR2: MNHEY and SMNVEV (reference sequence). V was pared by 1 base and J by 5 bases, with 12 bases between.

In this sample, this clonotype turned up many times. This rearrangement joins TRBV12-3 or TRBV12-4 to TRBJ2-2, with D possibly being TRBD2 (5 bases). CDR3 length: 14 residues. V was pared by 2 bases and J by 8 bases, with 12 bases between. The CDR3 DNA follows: TGTGCCAGCAGTTTAACTAGGAGGCCGGGGGAGCTGTTTTTT. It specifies CASSLTRRPGELFF.

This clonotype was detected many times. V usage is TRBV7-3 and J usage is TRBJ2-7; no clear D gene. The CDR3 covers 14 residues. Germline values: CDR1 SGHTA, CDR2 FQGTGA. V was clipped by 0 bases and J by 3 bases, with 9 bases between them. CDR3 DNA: TGTGCCAGCAGCTTAACTGGCAGTTACTACGAGCAGTACTTC. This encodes CASSLTGSYYEQYF.

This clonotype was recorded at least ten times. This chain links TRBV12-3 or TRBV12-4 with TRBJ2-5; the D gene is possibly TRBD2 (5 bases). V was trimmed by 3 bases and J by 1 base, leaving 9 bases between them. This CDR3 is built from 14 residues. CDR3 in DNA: TGTGCCAGCAGTTTTACCAGCGGCCAAGAGACCCAGTACTTC. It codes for CASSFTSGQETQYF.

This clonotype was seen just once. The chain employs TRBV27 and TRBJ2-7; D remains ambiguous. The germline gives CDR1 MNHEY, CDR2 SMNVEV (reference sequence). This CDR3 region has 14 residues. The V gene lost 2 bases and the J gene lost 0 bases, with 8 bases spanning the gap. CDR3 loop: CASSLKFSSYEQYF. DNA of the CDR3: TGTGCCAGCAGTTTAAAGTTTAGCTCCTACGAGCAGTACTTC.

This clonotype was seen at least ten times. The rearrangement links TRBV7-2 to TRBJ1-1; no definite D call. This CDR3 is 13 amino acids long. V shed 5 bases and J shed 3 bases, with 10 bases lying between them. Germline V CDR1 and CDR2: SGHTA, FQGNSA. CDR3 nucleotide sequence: TGTGCCAGCAGCGCCACGTGGGACACTGAAGCTTTCTTT. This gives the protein CASSATWDTEAFF.

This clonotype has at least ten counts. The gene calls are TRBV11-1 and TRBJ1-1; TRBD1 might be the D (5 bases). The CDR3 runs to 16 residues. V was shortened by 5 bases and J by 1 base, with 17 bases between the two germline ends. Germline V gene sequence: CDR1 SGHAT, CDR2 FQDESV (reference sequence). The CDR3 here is CASSPRPGRKNTEAFF. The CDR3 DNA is TGTGCCAGCAGCCCACGACCGGGACGAAAGAACACTGAAGCTTTCTTT.

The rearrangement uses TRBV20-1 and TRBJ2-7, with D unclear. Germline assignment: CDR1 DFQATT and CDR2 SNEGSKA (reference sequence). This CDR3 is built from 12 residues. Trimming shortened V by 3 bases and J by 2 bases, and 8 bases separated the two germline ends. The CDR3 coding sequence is TGCAGTGCTAGTCAGGTGCCCTACGAGCAGTACTTC. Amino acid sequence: CSASQVPYEQYF.

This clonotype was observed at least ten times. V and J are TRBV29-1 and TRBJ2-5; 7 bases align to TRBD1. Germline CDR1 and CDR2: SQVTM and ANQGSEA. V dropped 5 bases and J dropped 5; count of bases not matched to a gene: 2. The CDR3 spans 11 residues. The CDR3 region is CSVRTGETQYF. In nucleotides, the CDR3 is TGCAGCGTTCGGACAGGCGAGACCCAGTACTTC.

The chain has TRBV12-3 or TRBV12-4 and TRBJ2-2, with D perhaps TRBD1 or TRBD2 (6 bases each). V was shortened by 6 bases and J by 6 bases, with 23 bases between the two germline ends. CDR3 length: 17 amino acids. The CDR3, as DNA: TGTGCCAGCAGATCAGGGGAGGCCCCCAATATGTCCGGGGAGCTGTTTTTT. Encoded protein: CASRSGEAPNMSGELFF.

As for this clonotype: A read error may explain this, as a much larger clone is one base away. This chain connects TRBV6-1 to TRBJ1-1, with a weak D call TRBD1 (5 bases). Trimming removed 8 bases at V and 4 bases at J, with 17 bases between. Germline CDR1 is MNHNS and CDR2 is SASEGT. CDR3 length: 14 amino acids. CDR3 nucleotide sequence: TGTGCCAGCTGTCCCACAGGTCTGGGCACTGAAGCTTTCTTT. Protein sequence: CASCPTGLGTEAFF.

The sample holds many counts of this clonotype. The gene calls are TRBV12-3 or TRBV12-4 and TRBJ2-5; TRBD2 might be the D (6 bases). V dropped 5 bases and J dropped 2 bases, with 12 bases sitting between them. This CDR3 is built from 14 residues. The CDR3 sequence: CASSPGSKQETQYF. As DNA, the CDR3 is TGTGCCAGCAGTCCCGGGAGCAAACAAGAGACCCAGTACTTC.

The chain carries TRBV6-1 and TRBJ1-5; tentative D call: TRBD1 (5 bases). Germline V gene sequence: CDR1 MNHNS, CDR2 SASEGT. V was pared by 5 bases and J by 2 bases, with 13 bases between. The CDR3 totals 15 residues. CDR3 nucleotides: TGTGCCAGCAGTCCCCAGGGCTATGGCAATCAGCCCCAGCATTTT. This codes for CASSPQGYGNQPQHF.

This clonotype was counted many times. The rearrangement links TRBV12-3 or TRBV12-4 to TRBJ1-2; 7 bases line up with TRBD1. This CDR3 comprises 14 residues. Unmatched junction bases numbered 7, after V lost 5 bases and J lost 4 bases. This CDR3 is CASSQYRGGYGYTF. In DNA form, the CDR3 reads TGTGCCAGCAGTCAATACAGGGGTGGCTATGGCTACACCTTC.

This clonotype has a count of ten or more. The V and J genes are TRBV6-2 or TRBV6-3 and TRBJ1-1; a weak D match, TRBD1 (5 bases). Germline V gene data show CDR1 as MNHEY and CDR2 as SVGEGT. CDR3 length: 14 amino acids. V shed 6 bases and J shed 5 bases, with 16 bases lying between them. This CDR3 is CASRLLEGWTEAFF. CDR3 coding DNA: TGTGCCAGCAGGCTATTGGAGGGGTGGACTGAAGCTTTCTTT.

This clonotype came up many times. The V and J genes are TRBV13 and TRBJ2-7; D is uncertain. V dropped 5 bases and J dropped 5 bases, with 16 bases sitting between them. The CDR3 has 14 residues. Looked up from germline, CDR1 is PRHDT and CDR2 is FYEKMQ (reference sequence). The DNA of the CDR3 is TGTGCCAGCAGCCCGACTTGGGTGGAGAACGAGCAGTACTTC. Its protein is CASSPTWVENEQYF.

In DNA, the CDR3 is TGTGCCACCAGTGATTTTGGCAGACAAGAGACCCAGTACTTC. It translates to CATSDFGRQETQYF. The V and J genes are TRBV24-1 and TRBJ2-5, with unresolved D. CDR3 length equals 14 residues. The germline V gene encodes CDR1 KGHDR and CDR2 SFDVKD. The germline V and J ends were trimmed by 1 base and 2 bases, with 7 bases remaining between them.

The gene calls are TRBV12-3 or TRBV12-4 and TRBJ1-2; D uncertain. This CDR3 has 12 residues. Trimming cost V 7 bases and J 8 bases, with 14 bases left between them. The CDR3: CASTRSLQGYTF. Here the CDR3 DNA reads TGTGCCAGCACCCGATCACTACAAGGCTACACCTTC.

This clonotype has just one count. The CDR3 is CASSERGRGDEQYF. CDR3 nucleotides: TGTGCCAGCAGTGAAAGAGGCAGAGGGGACGAGCAGTACTTC. This chain joins TRBV6-1 and TRBJ2-7; D is possibly TRBD1 or TRBD2 (5 bases each). The CDR3 is made up of 14 amino acids. Germline CDR1 MNHNS, CDR2 SASEGT. The V end was cut by 2 bases, the J end by 5 bases, with 13 bases between.

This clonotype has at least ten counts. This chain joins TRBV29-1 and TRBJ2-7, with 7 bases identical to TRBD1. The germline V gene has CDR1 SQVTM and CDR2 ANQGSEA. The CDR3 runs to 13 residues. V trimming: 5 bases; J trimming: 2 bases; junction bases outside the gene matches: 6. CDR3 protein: CSVLTGLPYEQYF. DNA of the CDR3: TGCAGCGTTCTGACAGGGCTACCCTACGAGCAGTACTTC.

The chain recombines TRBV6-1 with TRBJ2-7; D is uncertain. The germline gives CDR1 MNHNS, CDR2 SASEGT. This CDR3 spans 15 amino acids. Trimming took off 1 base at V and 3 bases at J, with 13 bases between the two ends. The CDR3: CASSEGRQPGYEQYF. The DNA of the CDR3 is TGTGCCAGCAGTGAAGGAAGACAACCCGGCTACGAGCAGTACTTC.

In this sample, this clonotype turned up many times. The CDR3 bases are TGTGCCAGCCGTTACAGGGGGATCCACTCTGGGGCCAACGTCCTGACTTTC. This codes for CASRYRGIHSGANVLTF. The chain uses TRBV11-2 and TRBJ2-6; 8 nucleotides agree with TRBD1. Losses at the gene ends were 8 bases for V and 0 bases for J; bases not matched to a gene: 9. CDR1 is SGHAT, CDR2 FQNNGV, per germline. CDR3 length equals 17 residues.